This T cell receptor beta chain was identified in a study of PD-1 blockade in classical Hodgkin lymphoma. This clone was recorded once. The CDR3 has 13 amino acids. V was clipped by 5 bases and J by 7 bases, with 15 bases between them. The germline V gene encodes CDR1 SEHNR and CDR2 FQNEAQ (reference sequence). Libraries were prepared by immunoSEQ multiplex PCR; TCRdb keeps only in-frame clonotypes and omits some of them. The data show approximately 25,000 clones, with about three quarters seen just once and about 8% held by the top ten. Relapse was seen in all patients after autologous stem cell transplantation, and brentuximab vedotin exposure was variable.

The chain is built from TRBV7-9 and TRBJ2-7; D unresolved. Material: peripheral blood mononuclear cells (PBMCs), obtained before the second cycle of nivolumab. The receptor's source is a human donor with classical Hodgkin lymphoma. CDR3 region: CASSPGPLGEQYF. Written as DNA, the CDR3 is TGTGCCAGCAGCCCCGGGCCCCTGGGGGAGCAGTACTTC.